The present TCR beta chain was sequenced within a study of T-cell memory formation after mild COVID-19. Using its own MiXCR run on the 5' RACE reads, TCRdb lists one record per CDR3 protein. Counted here are around 210,000 distinct CDR3 sequences, around 9.5% occurring once; the ten biggest clones make up 3.5%. General study points: Most CD4+ clones that shrank were in CM and EM, while CD8+ ones turned up in EMRA.

The V gene lost 4 bases and the J gene lost 4 bases, with 4 bases spanning the gap. Germline V gene lookup returns CDR1 SQVTM and CDR2 ANQGSEA. The CDR3 runs to 11 residues. As concerns this clonotype: The antigen is unknown.

Sequencing was done on a sample of PBMCs or a T cell subset sorted from them (not recorded which). The rearrangement joins TRBV29-1 to TRBJ1-4; the D is unclear. The sequence was obtained from a man between 18 and 29 years old who had mild COVID-19 (a few samples of this study predate the infection). Cell type and time point are not known. For the CDR3, the DNA is TGCAGCGTTGGGTTTAATGAAAAACTGTTTTTT. As protein: CSVGFNEKLFF.